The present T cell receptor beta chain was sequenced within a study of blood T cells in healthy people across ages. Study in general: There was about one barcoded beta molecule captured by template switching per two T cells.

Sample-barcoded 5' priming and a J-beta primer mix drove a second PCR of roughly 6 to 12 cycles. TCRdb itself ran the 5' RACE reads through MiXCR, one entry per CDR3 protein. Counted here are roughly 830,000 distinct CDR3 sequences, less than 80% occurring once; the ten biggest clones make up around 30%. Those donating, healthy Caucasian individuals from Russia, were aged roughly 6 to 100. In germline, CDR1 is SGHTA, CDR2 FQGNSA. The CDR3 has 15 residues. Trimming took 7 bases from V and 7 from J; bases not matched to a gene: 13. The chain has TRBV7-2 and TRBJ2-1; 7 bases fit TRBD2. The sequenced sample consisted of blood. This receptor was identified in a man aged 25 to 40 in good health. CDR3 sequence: CASTPRGEGRNEQFF. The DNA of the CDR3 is TGTGCCAGCACCCCCCGCGGGGAGGGGAGGAATGAGCAGTTCTTC.